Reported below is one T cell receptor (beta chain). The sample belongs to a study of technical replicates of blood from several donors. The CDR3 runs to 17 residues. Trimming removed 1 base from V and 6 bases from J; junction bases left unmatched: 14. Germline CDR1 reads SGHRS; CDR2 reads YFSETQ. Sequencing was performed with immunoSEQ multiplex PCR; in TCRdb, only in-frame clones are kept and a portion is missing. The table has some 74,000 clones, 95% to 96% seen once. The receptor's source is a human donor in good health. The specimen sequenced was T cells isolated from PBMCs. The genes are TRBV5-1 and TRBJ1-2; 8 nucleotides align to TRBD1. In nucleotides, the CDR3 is TGCGCCAGCAGCTTGAAAGGGACAGGCCATATAGTGGATGGCTACACCTTC. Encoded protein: CASSLKGTGHIVDGYTF. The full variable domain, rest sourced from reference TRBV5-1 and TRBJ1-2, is KAGVTQTPRYLIKTRGQQVTLSCSPISGHRSVSWYQQTPGQGLQFLFEYFSETQRNKGNFPGRFSGRQFSNSRSEMNVSTLELGDSALYLCASSLKGTGHIVDGYTFGSGTRLTVV.